The next 22 T cell receptor beta chains were all read from a single sample in a study of early T cells in non-severe SARS-CoV-2 infection. TCRdb called the 5' RACE reads again in MiXCR, with one record for every CDR3 protein. Of some 28,000 distinct CDR3 sequences in the sample, 5.8% were seen once. Material: whole blood. All receptors derive from an adult who was a healthcare worker with PCR-confirmed SARS-CoV-2 infection or an uninfected control (not recorded which).

This clonotype was detected many times. The V call is TRBV7-6, the J call TRBJ2-6; D is unresolved. This CDR3 has 14 residues. Germline CDR1 and CDR2: SGHVS and FNYEAQ. V lost 5 bases and J lost 0, with 5 bases in between. The CDR3 bases are TGTGCCAGCAGCAGGATCTCTGGGGCCAACGTCCTGACTTTC. Translating gives CASSRISGANVLTF. Combining the CDR3 with reference TRBV7-6 and TRBJ2-6 gives the whole variable domain GAGVSQSPRYKVTKRGQDVALRCDPISGHVSLYWYRQALGQGPEFLTYFNYEAQQDKSGLPNDRFSAERPEGSISTLTIQRTEQRDSAMYRCASSRISGANVLTFGAGSRLTVL.

This clonotype was picked up many times. The genes are TRBV29-1 and TRBJ2-1; D possibly matches TRBD1 or TRBD2 (5 bases each). Trimming took 1 base from V and 9 from J, leaving 16 bases between them. The CDR3 spans 14 residues. Germline CDR1 SQVTM, CDR2 ANQGSEA. The CDR3 region has the DNA TGCAGCGTTGAAGGGGGGTACCCCCTAGGTGAGCAGTTCTTC. Residues: CSVEGGYPLGEQFF.

The sample holds a few counts of this clonotype. The genes are TRBV18 and TRBJ1-5, with 8 bases that match TRBD1. V was clipped by 3 bases and J by 6 bases; unmatched bases: 4. The CDR3 length is 14 residues. Germline V gene lookup returns CDR1 KGHSH and CDR2 LQKENI. CDR3 protein: CASSPDRATQPQHF. The CDR3 DNA is TGTGCCAGCTCACCGGACAGGGCAACTCAGCCCCAGCATTTT. Full variable domain (remainder filled in from reference TRBV18 and TRBJ1-5): NAGVMQNPRHLVRRRGQEARLRCSPMKGHSHVYWYRQLPEEGLKFMVYLQKENIIDESGMPKERFSAEFPKEGPSILRIQQVVRGDSAAYFCASSPDRATQPQHFGDGTRLSIL.

This clonotype was recorded many times. The chain has TRBV12-2 and TRBJ2-7; the table's D call TRBD1 went unverified against the DNA. TRBV12-2 is deemed a pseudogene. This CDR3 comprises 15 residues. The CDR3 here is CASRDHRDRDYEQYF. DNA of the CDR3: TGTGCAAGTCGCGACCACCGGGACCGAGACTACGAGCAGTACTTC.

This clonotype was counted between two and nine times. The V call is TRBV29-1, the J call TRBJ1-1; tentatively, D is TRBD1 (5 bases). Trimming pared 4 bases from V and 3 bases from J, leaving 9 bases between. Germline V lookup: CDR1 SQVTM, CDR2 ANQGSEA. The CDR3 consists of 12 residues. The CDR3 bases are TGCAGCGTTGGACGAGGGGACACTGAAGCTTTCTTT. It yields the protein CSVGRGDTEAFF.

This clonotype was recorded many times. The chain couples TRBV7-6 to TRBJ2-1; 9 nucleotides align to TRBD1. CDR1 is SGHVS and CDR2 is FNYEAQ in the germline V gene. The CDR3 sequence is 14 residues long. With V trimmed by 1 base and J by 7 bases, 2 bases remained unmatched. CDR3 bases: TGTGCCAGCAGCTTAGGGGGACAGGGAAATGAGCAGTTCTTC. As protein: CASSLGGQGNEQFF.

This clonotype was seen repeatedly, ten times or more. V usage is TRBV18 and J usage is TRBJ2-7, with D perhaps TRBD2 (6 bases). CDR3 length: 14 residues. V lost 5 bases, J lost 0 bases, and 11 bases lay in between. The V gene's germline CDR1 is KGHSH and CDR2 LQKENI. The CDR3: CASSGTENSYEQYF. DNA of the CDR3: TGTGCCAGCTCAGGGACTGAGAACTCCTACGAGCAGTACTTC.

This clonotype was observed at least ten times. The rearrangement links TRBV28 to TRBJ1-1, with D perhaps matching TRBD1 (6 bases). CDR1 is MDHEN and CDR2 is SYDVKM in the germline V gene. The CDR3 has 12 residues. V was shortened by 3 bases and J by 9 bases, with 11 bases between the two germline ends. CDR3 in DNA: TGTGCCAGCAGTTTTCGGCAGGGGAAAGCTTTCTTT. Amino acids: CASSFRQGKAFF.

The chain carries TRBV28 and TRBJ1-5, with 11 positions matching TRBD1. Per germline, CDR1 MDHEN and CDR2 SYDVKM. The CDR3 consists of 17 residues. V was pared by 4 bases and J by 0 bases, with 5 bases of the junction left unmatched. CDR3 in DNA: TGTGCCAGCAGTTCAGGGGGACAGGGGGATAGCAATCAGCCCCAGCATTTT. This codes for CASSSGGQGDSNQPQHF.

This clonotype has ten or more counts. The rearrangement joins TRBV5-1 to TRBJ2-3, with TRBD1 as a possible D gene (5 bases). The CDR3 runs to 15 residues. V was clipped by 1 base and J by 2 bases, with 11 bases between them. Per germline, CDR1 SGHRS and CDR2 YFSETQ. The CDR3 is CASSLNLGDTDTQYF. The CDR3 DNA sequence: TGCGCCAGCAGCTTGAATTTAGGGGACACAGATACGCAGTATTTT.

This clonotype was counted many times. V is TRBV9 and J is TRBJ2-5; 9 positions match TRBD1. Germline values: CDR1 SGDLS, CDR2 YYNGEE. This CDR3 has 15 amino acids. The ends lost 0 bases at V and 5 bases at J; junction bases unmatched: 5. CDR3 in amino acids: CASSVGTGDWETQYF. The CDR3 nucleotides are TGTGCCAGCAGCGTAGGGACAGGGGACTGGGAGACCCAGTACTTC.

This clonotype showed up many times. J is TRBJ2-1 and V is TRBV7-7; D assignment may be TRBD1 or TRBD2 (5 bases each). V lost 6 bases and J 1 base, leaving 16 bases between the germline ends. The CDR3 is 16 residues long. The V gene's germline CDR1 is SSHAT and CDR2 FNYEAQ (reference sequence). The DNA for the CDR3 is TGTGCCAGCAGTCCATTCAACGGGGCTTCCTACAATGAGCAGTTCTTC. It is translated as CASSPFNGASYNEQFF.

This clonotype appeared many times. The rearrangement joins TRBV28 to TRBJ2-5, with 10 bases lining up with TRBD2. CDR3 size: 14 residues. Germline V gene sequence: CDR1 MDHEN, CDR2 SYDVKM. The V gene end was trimmed by 10 bases and the J gene end by 5 bases; junction bases not matched to a gene: 10. CDR3 sequence: CATESPGLAETQYF. The CDR3, as DNA: TGTGCCACCGAATCCCCGGGACTAGCGGAGACCCAGTACTTC.

This clonotype has ten or more counts. V gene TRBV4-2 combines with J gene TRBJ1-5; perhaps TRBD1 as D (5 bases). V lost 8 bases, J lost 5 bases, and 13 bases lay in between. The CDR3 consists of 13 residues. The germline V gene has CDR1 LGHNA and CDR2 YNFKEQ. CDR3 loop: CASRGGADQPQHF. In DNA, the CDR3 is TGTGCCAGCCGCGGCGGGGCGGATCAGCCCCAGCATTTT.

This clonotype occurred many times. This chain uses TRBV6-6 with TRBJ2-5; tentatively, D is TRBD2 (5 bases). The CDR3 covers 13 residues. Per germline, CDR1 MNHNY and CDR2 SVGAGI (reference sequence). V was clipped by 6 bases and J by 5 bases, with 13 bases between them. The CDR3: CASSNGVYETQYF. CDR3 coding DNA: TGTGCCAGCAGCAACGGGGTGTACGAGACCCAGTACTTC.

This clonotype was observed many times. The rearrangement uses TRBV2 and TRBJ1-1; 8 bases line up with TRBD1. Unmatched junction bases numbered 13, after V lost 10 bases and J lost 6 bases. The CDR3 is 14 residues long. Germline CDR1 is SNHLY and CDR2 is FYNNEI. The DNA of the CDR3 is TGTGCCACCATAGGACAGGGATTATTCGCTGAAGCTTTCTTT. It translates to CATIGQGLFAEAFF.

This clonotype was found many times. The chain combines TRBV12-3 or TRBV12-4 with TRBJ2-7; 10 bases agree with TRBD1. This CDR3 region has 14 residues. J was trimmed by 3 bases and V by 6 bases; bases with no gene match: 5. CDR3 region: CASSRTGGGYEQYF. The CDR3 nucleotides read TGTGCCAGCAGCCGGACAGGGGGAGGCTACGAGCAGTACTTC.

This clonotype occurred many times. The V gene is TRBV20-1, the J gene TRBJ2-4; the D gene is possibly TRBD2 (5 bases). Germline V gene sequence: CDR1 DFQATT, CDR2 SNEGSKA (reference sequence). The CDR3 is made up of 14 amino acids. Deletions cut 5 bases from V and 5 bases from J, with 16 bases between. The CDR3 protein is CSAPPPWGENIQYF. The CDR3 DNA sequence: TGCAGTGCTCCACCCCCGTGGGGAGAAAACATTCAGTACTTC.

The CDR3 coding sequence is TGTGCCAGCAGTTCCCAGGGGGGAATATCCTATGGCTACACCTTC. Encoded protein: CASSSQGGISYGYTF. V gene TRBV12-3 or TRBV12-4 combines with J gene TRBJ1-2, with 7 bases that match TRBD1. Trimming took 4 bases from V and 4 from J; bases not matched to a gene: 9. The CDR3 is made up of 15 amino acids.

This clonotype was counted at least ten times. The chain carries TRBV7-9 and TRBJ2-1; tentative D call: TRBD2 (5 bases). The CDR3 spans 15 residues. CDR1 and CDR2 from the germline V gene are SEHNR and FQNEAQ (reference sequence). Trimming removed 5 bases from V and 2 bases from J, with 13 bases in between. CDR3 nucleotides: TGTGCCAGCAGCCCTGGGCGGGCGACCTACAATGAGCAGTTCTTC. Protein product: CASSPGRATYNEQFF.

This clonotype was seen ten or more times. The chain couples TRBV6-1 to TRBJ2-7; tentative D call: TRBD1 (5 bases). This CDR3 has 14 amino acids. Per germline, CDR1 MNHNS and CDR2 SASEGT. V was trimmed by 6 bases and J by 1 base, leaving 13 bases between them. DNA of the CDR3: TGTGCCAGCAGCTCAGGGTTGGCGTCCTACGAGCAGTACTTC. It is translated as CASSSGLASYEQYF.

The sample holds many counts of this clonotype. The chain couples TRBV20-1 to TRBJ1-1, with D hard to call. The CDR3 contains 12 residues. The ends were cut back, 6 bases at V and 6 bases at J, with 14 bases in the middle. Germline V lookup: CDR1 DFQATT, CDR2 SNEGSKA (reference sequence). The CDR3 is CSAADRKSEAFF. The CDR3 region has the DNA TGCAGTGCCGCGGACCGCAAGTCTGAAGCTTTCTTT.